These 24 T cell receptor beta chains originate from one sample sequenced in a study of blood T cell repertoires in COVID-19. Clones were sequenced by immunoSEQ multiplex PCR, and TCRdb holds only the in-frame ones, with some missing. The repertoire consists of 75,000 to 95,000 clones, with 70% to 90% occurring once and the leading ten covering approximately 19%. The material sequenced was peripheral blood. All receptors derive from a human donor in a cohort sampled during active COVID-19.

Written as DNA, the CDR3 is TGTGCCAGTAGTATGGCACAATACTATGGCTACACCTTC. The encoded protein is CASSMAQYYGYTF. The chain is built from TRBV19 and TRBJ1-2; no firm D call. Between the trimmed V and J ends, which lost 3 bases and 3 bases, there was a span of 8 bases. The CDR3 runs 13 residues. CDR1 LNHDA and CDR2 SQIVND come from the germline V gene (reference sequence). The variable domain in full, with the rest retrieved from reference TRBV19 and TRBJ1-2, is DGGITQSPKYLFRKEGQNVTLSCEQNLNHDAMYWYRQDPGQGLRLIYYSQIVNDFQKGDIAEGYSVSREKKESFPLTVTSAQKNPTAFYLCASSMAQYYGYTFGSGTRLTVV.

The V gene is TRBV6-1, the J gene TRBJ1-6, with 7 bases lining up with TRBD1. Trimming cost V 4 bases and J 1 base; bases outside gene matches: 13. CDR3 length: 19 amino acids. CDR1 MNHNS and CDR2 SASEGT come from the germline V gene. CDR3 in DNA: TGTGCCAGCAGTGTAGGGGGCCCCCGCGGCGTATCCTATAATTCACCCCTCCACTTT. Translation gives CASSVGGPRGVSYNSPLHF.

Written as DNA, the CDR3 is TGTGCCAGCAGCCCTAGGAGCGGGAGGGGCTGGTACGAGCAGTACTTC. Translating it yields CASSPRSGRGWYEQYF. V is TRBV14 and J is TRBJ2-7; the match to TRBD2 covers 10 bases. Germline V gene sequence: CDR1 SGHDN, CDR2 FVKESK. The CDR3 consists of 16 residues. V trimming: 4 bases; J trimming: 4 bases; junction bases outside the gene matches: 10. Together with reference TRBV14 and TRBJ2-7, the CDR3 gives the full variable domain: EAGVTQFPSHSVIEKGQTVTLRCDPISGHDNLYWYRRVMGKEIKFLLHFVKESKQDESGMPNNRFLAERTGGTYSTLKVQPAELEDSGVYFCASSPRSGRGWYEQYFGPGTRLTVT.

This chain connects TRBV6-6 to TRBJ2-7, with no clear D. V lost 0 bases and J 6 bases, leaving 12 bases between the germline ends. Germline CDR1 is MNHNY and CDR2 is SVGAGI (reference sequence). The CDR3 sequence is 14 residues long. CDR3 in DNA: TGTGCCAGCAGTTACTCCACAGCCTGGGTCGAGCAGTACTTC. Its translation is CASSYSTAWVEQYF.

The rearrangement joins TRBV6-5 to TRBJ1-6; 11 bases match TRBD1. With V trimmed by 6 bases and J by 10 bases, 8 bases remained unmatched. CDR3 length: 15 amino acids. Germline V CDR1 and CDR2: MNHEY, SVGAGI. The DNA for the CDR3 is TGTGCCAGCAGCCCCGGGACAGGGGGGCGGTCACCCCTCCACTTT. This encodes CASSPGTGGRSPLHF.

The genes are TRBV20-1 and TRBJ2-7; 7 positions match TRBD2. V lost 3 bases to trimming and J lost 3 bases; unmatched junction nucleotides: 11. CDR1 and CDR2 from the germline V gene are DFQATT and SNEGSKA (reference sequence). The CDR3 loop spans 15 amino acids. CDR3 protein: CSASGSSGRYYEQYF. CDR3 nucleotide sequence: TGCAGTGCTAGTGGATCTAGCGGCCGCTACTACGAGCAGTACTTC.

This clone was seen once. The chain links TRBV10-2 to TRBJ2-2; maybe TRBD1 (6 bases). Trimming removed 2 bases at V and 6 bases at J, with 16 bases between. The CDR3 covers 16 residues. Germline V gene data show CDR1 as WSHSY and CDR2 as SAAADI. CDR3 sequence: CASSERGGSLAGELFF. As DNA, the CDR3 is TGCGCCAGCAGTGAGAGAGGGGGTAGTTTGGCCGGGGAGCTGTTTTTT.

V usage is TRBV20-1 and J usage is TRBJ1-1; the match to TRBD1 covers 7 bases. With 3 bases clipped from V and 11 bases from J, the junction kept 12 bases outside the gene matches. There are 13 residues in the CDR3. Looked up from germline, CDR1 is DFQATT and CDR2 is SNEGSKA (reference sequence). CDR3: CSASQSTGKMAFF. CDR3 nucleotide sequence: TGCAGTGCTAGTCAGTCGACAGGGAAGATGGCTTTCTTT.

This rearrangement joins TRBV6-6 to TRBJ1-5, with D possibly TRBD1 on 5 matching bases. V lost 1 base, J lost 8 bases, and 12 bases lay in between. The CDR3 loop spans 14 amino acids. Germline V lookup: CDR1 MNHNY, CDR2 SVGAGI (reference sequence). The CDR3 loop is CASSYFGGAEPQHF. Written as DNA, the CDR3 is TGTGCCAGCAGTTACTTCGGCGGGGCCGAGCCCCAGCATTTT.

The count of this clone is one. CDR3 amino acids: CASSQTGYGTNEKLFF. The DNA of the CDR3 is TGCGCCAGCAGCCAGACAGGGTACGGAACTAATGAAAAACTGTTTTTT. V usage is TRBV4-1 and J usage is TRBJ1-4, with 7 bases lining up with TRBD1. CDR1 and CDR2 from the germline V gene are MGHRA and YSYEKL. The CDR3 covers 16 residues. V lost 3 bases to trimming and J lost 1 base; unmatched junction nucleotides: 5.

The V gene is TRBV19, the J gene TRBJ2-2; 16 positions match TRBD2. Germline-derived CDR1 and CDR2 are LNHDA and SQIVND (reference sequence). The junction had 15 bases not matched to a gene; V was cut back by 6 bases and J by 5 bases. The CDR3 is made up of 20 amino acids. CDR3 nucleotide sequence: TGTGCCAGTAGGAAATACACCGGGACTAGCGGGAGGGGGAAGACCGGGGAGCTGTTTTTT. Translating gives CASRKYTGTSGRGKTGELFF. The full variable domain, rest sourced from reference TRBV19 and TRBJ2-2, is DGGITQSPKYLFRKEGQNVTLSCEQNLNHDAMYWYRQDPGQGLRLIYYSQIVNDFQKGDIAEGYSVSREKKESFPLTVTSAQKNPTAFYLCASRKYTGTSGRGKTGELFFGEGSRLTVL.

The genes are TRBV5-1 and TRBJ2-3; 12 nucleotides match TRBD2. This CDR3 contains 16 residues. Trimming cost V 4 bases and J 2 bases; bases outside gene matches: 5. Germline V gives CDR1 SGHRS, CDR2 YFSETQ. Here the CDR3 reads CASSTLAGGPTDTQYF. Here the CDR3 DNA reads TGCGCCAGCAGCACACTAGCGGGAGGCCCCACAGATACGCAGTATTTT.

This rearrangement joins TRBV28 to TRBJ1-3, with a tentative D call TRBD1 (5 bases). The germline V gene encodes CDR1 MDHEN and CDR2 SYDVKM. The CDR3 length is 15 residues. V shed 8 bases and J shed 1 base, with 15 bases lying between them. The CDR3 DNA reads TGTGCCAGCGGGCTATCGGGGGGGTCTGGAAACACCATATATTTT. Translation: CASGLSGGSGNTIYF. The variable domain in full, completed from reference TRBV28 and TRBJ1-3, reads DVKVTQSSRYLVKRTGEKVFLECVQDMDHENMFWYRQDPGLGLRLIYFSYDVKMKEKGDIPEGYSVSREKKERFSLILESASTNQTSMYLCASGLSGGSGNTIYFGEGSWLTVV.

Written as DNA, the CDR3 is TGTGCCAGCAGCACCAACAGGGTCTCCTACGAGCAGTACTTC. Translation: CASSTNRVSYEQYF. The chain combines TRBV7-2 with TRBJ2-7, with D perhaps TRBD1 (6 bases). Trimming took off 5 bases at V and 0 bases at J, with 11 bases between the two ends. Germline V gene data show CDR1 as SGHTA and CDR2 as FQGNSA. The CDR3 is made up of 14 amino acids.

The chain recombines TRBV6-1 with TRBJ2-1; TRBD2 might be the D (6 bases). Between the trimmed V and J ends, which lost 2 bases and 2 bases, there was a span of 13 bases. Germline V lookup: CDR1 MNHNS, CDR2 SASEGT. The CDR3 extends over 16 amino acids. Here the CDR3 reads CASSELGGEPYNEQFF. CDR3 in DNA: TGTGCCAGCAGTGAACTGGGGGGAGAACCCTACAATGAGCAGTTCTTC.

The chain has TRBV7-2 and TRBJ1-1; D gene uncertain. CDR3 length equals 14 residues. Germline V gene lookup returns CDR1 SGHTA and CDR2 FQGNSA. V was clipped by 3 bases and J by 1 base, with 9 bases between them. The CDR3 nucleotides are TGTGCCAGCAGCTTCTCGGGGAGGAACACTGAAGCTTTCTTT. It specifies CASSFSGRNTEAFF.

The chain recombines TRBV6-5 with TRBJ2-7; 8 bases fit TRBD2. Trimming took 6 bases from V and 6 from J; bases not matched to a gene: 4. Per germline, CDR1 MNHEY and CDR2 SVGAGI. The CDR3 consists of 12 residues. This CDR3 reads CASSGAGAEQYF. CDR3 nucleotide sequence: TGTGCCAGCAGCGGAGCGGGAGCCGAGCAGTACTTC.

The V call is TRBV10-1, the J call TRBJ2-2; TRBD1 matches at 9 bases. CDR1 is WNHNN and CDR2 is SYGVQD in the germline V gene (reference sequence). The CDR3 sequence is 16 residues long. With V trimmed by 2 bases and J by 6 bases, 7 bases remained unmatched. The CDR3 DNA sequence: TGCGCCAGCAGTGAGACGGGGACAGGGATTTCCGGGGAGCTGTTTTTT. Amino acids: CASSETGTGISGELFF.

The CDR3 DNA reads TGTGCCACCAAGGACAGCCGCTACAACACAGATACGCAGTATTTT. It encodes CATKDSRYNTDTQYF. J is TRBJ2-3 and V is TRBV15; a possible D gene is TRBD1 (6 bases). CDR3 length: 15 amino acids. Trimming pared 7 bases from V and 2 bases from J, leaving 16 bases between. Germline-derived CDR1 and CDR2 are LNHNV and YYDKDF (reference sequence).

This chain links TRBV5-8 with TRBJ1-1, with D unresolved. Between the trimmed V and J ends, which lost 1 base and 4 bases, there was a span of 8 bases. The germline V gene has CDR1 SGHTS and CDR2 YDEGEE. The CDR3 loop spans 13 amino acids. CDR3 nucleotides: TGTGCCAGCAGCTTGACGCCAGTCACTGAAGCTTTCTTT. It yields the protein CASSLTPVTEAFF.

The chain has TRBV15 and TRBJ2-3; 8 bases align to TRBD1. With 6 bases clipped from V and 6 bases from J, the junction kept 11 bases outside the gene matches. Germline CDR1 reads LNHNV; CDR2 reads YYDKDF (reference sequence). This CDR3 region has 15 residues. CDR3 DNA: TGTGCCACCAGTAAAGACAGGGGTAAGGTGGATACGCAGTATTTT. It encodes CATSKDRGKVDTQYF.

J is TRBJ1-2 and V is TRBV2; TRBD1 agrees at 11 bases. CDR1 and CDR2 from the germline V gene are SNHLY and FYNNEI. With 3 bases clipped from V and 4 bases from J, the junction kept 10 bases outside the gene matches. This CDR3 is built from 17 residues. CDR3 DNA: TGTGCCAGCAGTGACGGGAGGACAGGGGGCGCAGGCTATGGCTACACCTTC. Protein product: CASSDGRTGGAGYGYTF.

The chain joins TRBV30 to TRBJ2-1; a possible D gene is TRBD2 (5 bases). The CDR3 is 15 residues long. CDR1 is GTSNPN and CDR2 is SVGIG in the germline V gene (reference sequence). V lost 4 bases, J lost 5 bases, and 18 bases lay in between. The CDR3, as DNA: TGTGCCTGGAAATATCGGGCGGGCCCAGACAATGAGCAGTTCTTC. Amino acid sequence: CAWKYRAGPDNEQFF.

This sequence joins TRBV4-3 and TRBJ1-2; 7 bases map to TRBD1. Germline assignment: CDR1 LGHNA and CDR2 YSLEER. This CDR3 spans 16 amino acids. V lost 3 bases, J lost 8 bases, and 15 bases stayed unmatched. The CDR3 here is CASSQDSEGAGVGYTF. The CDR3 DNA sequence: TGCGCCAGCAGCCAGGACTCGGAGGGGGCAGGGGTAGGCTACACCTTC.